The T cell receptor (beta chain) under discussion was sequenced for a study of blood T cell repertoires in COVID-19. Across roughly 25 US areas, participants ranged in age from about 18 to 100 years. The table came from immunoSEQ multiplex PCR; TCRdb's copy has only in-frame clones and leaves some out. The data hold about 200,000 clones, with 89% observed a single time. This CDR3 contains 17 residues. CDR1 is LNHDA and CDR2 is SQIVND in the germline V gene (reference sequence). Trimming took off 0 bases at V and 4 bases at J, with 18 bases between the two ends. Sequencing was done on a sample of PBMCs or T cells enriched from blood (not recorded which). The chain carries TRBV19 and TRBJ1-2, with D uncertain. This clonotype was sampled from a woman aged 18-29 years who had recovered from COVID-19. The CDR3: CASSIDLPTPEGYGYTF. CDR3 DNA: TGTGCCAGTAGTATAGACCTACCGACCCCGGAGGGCTATGGCTACACCTTC.